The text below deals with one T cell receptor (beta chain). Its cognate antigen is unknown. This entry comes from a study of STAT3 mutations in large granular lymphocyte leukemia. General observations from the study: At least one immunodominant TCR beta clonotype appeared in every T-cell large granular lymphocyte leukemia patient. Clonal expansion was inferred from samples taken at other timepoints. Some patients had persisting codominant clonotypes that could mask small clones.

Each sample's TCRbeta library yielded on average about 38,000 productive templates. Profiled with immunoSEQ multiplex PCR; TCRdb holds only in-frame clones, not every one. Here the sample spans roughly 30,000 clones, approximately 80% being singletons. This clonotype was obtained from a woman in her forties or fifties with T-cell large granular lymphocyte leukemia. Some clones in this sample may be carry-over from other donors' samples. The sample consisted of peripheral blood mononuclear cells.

The CDR3 is CAWSPYIQQGPYNEQFF. Here the CDR3 DNA reads TGTGCCTGGAGTCCCTATATTCAGCAGGGCCCCTACAATGAGCAGTTCTTC. V usage is TRBV30 and J usage is TRBJ2-1, with TRBD1 as a possible D gene (5 bases). CDR1 and CDR2 (germline): GTSNPN, SVGIG (reference sequence). V lost 2 bases, J lost 2 bases, and 19 bases lay in between. The CDR3 spans 17 residues.